The clone carrying this T cell receptor (beta chain) was detected only a few times. The target antigen is unknown. The sample is drawn from a study of shared clonotypes between healthy human individuals. Study-wide points: Of the naive CD4 clonotypes, approximately 5% were shared across a handful of donors. The study generally estimated greater richness for naive than memory subsets.

Each donor was a Caucasian adult residing in Nashville, Tennessee. CD4+ cells were split into CD45RA+ naive and CD45RA-negative memory subsets. TCRdb keeps only in-frame clones here, not all; method: immunoSEQ multiplex PCR. The sample yields 640,000 or so clones, approximately 75% seen once. V trimming: 5 bases; J trimming: 7 bases; junction bases outside the gene matches: 19. The CDR3 is 18 amino acids. Germline V gene sequence: CDR1 SEHNR, CDR2 FQNEAQ (reference sequence). V usage is TRBV7-9 and J usage is TRBJ1-3, with 8 bases identical to TRBD1. The sample consisted of memory CD4+ T cells sorted from blood. Documented subset: CD45RA-negative fraction. The receptor was derived from a woman younger than 45 in good health. CDR3 in DNA: TGTGCCAGCAGCAATTCAGGGGGCGAAACCCCATTTCGGAACACCATATATTTT. It translates to CASSNSGGETPFRNTIYF.